This TCR beta chain stems from a study of blood T cells in healthy people across ages. Study details: Per two T cells, template switching captured roughly one barcoded beta molecule.

The CDR3 has 19 amino acids. The V segment lost 0 bases and the J segment 0 bases; nucleotides outside the gene matches: 11. The germline V gene encodes CDR1 LNHNV and CDR2 YYDKDF (reference sequence). A second about 7 to 11 cycle PCR used barcoded and J-beta primers. Each CDR3 protein is one row after TCRdb ran MiXCR on the 5' RACE reads. The sample carries about 1.6 million distinct CDR3 sequences, 34% recorded once. The specimen was blood. The chain recombines TRBV15 with TRBJ2-4, with 7 bases fitting TRBD2. The receptor was isolated from a woman aged 25 to 39 in good health. The CDR3 loop is CATSRDRALADLAKNIQYF. CDR3 bases: TGTGCCACCAGCAGAGATAGGGCCCTAGCGGATTTAGCCAAAAACATTCAGTACTTC.